Below, 24 T cell receptor beta chains from the same sample are listed, as sequenced in a study of CD8 T cells in ankylosing spondylitis. TCRdb analysed the 5' RACE reads with MiXCR anew, one entry per CDR3 protein. The sample consists of some 270,000 distinct CDR3 sequences, about 20% of them appearing once. The sequencing sample was made of blood, either unsorted or a sorted T cell fraction (not recorded which). The receptor set was obtained from a male donor with ankylosing spondylitis or in good health (not recorded which).

The chain is built from TRBV6-1 and TRBJ2-7, with TRBD2 as a possible D gene (5 bases). In germline, CDR1 is MNHNS, CDR2 SASEGT. The V gene lost 8 bases and the J gene lost 5 bases, with 16 bases spanning the gap. This CDR3 has 13 residues. This CDR3 reads CASGYAGGHEQYF. The CDR3 DNA reads TGTGCCAGCGGGTATGCGGGCGGGCACGAGCAGTACTTC.

V is TRBV6-2 or TRBV6-3 and J is TRBJ1-1; the D gene is possibly TRBD1 (6 bases). V lost 0 bases to trimming and J lost 0 bases, with 17 bases between them. Germline-derived CDR1 and CDR2 are MNHEY and SVGEGT. The CDR3 loop spans 18 amino acids. The CDR3 is CASSYSGGLWGVNTEAFF. The CDR3 DNA follows: TGTGCCAGCAGTTACTCCGGGGGGCTCTGGGGGGTGAACACTGAAGCTTTCTTT.

This clonotype was detected only a few times. This chain connects TRBV4-3 to TRBJ2-3; 8 nucleotides align to TRBD2. The germline V gene encodes CDR1 LGHNA and CDR2 YSLEER. V lost 4 bases to trimming and J lost 7 bases; unmatched junction nucleotides: 4. This CDR3 is 13 amino acids long. The CDR3 protein is CASSPGLEHTQYF. CDR3 DNA sequence: TGCGCCAGCAGCCCGGGACTAGAACATACGCAGTATTTT.

The genes are TRBV28 and TRBJ1-5, with D possibly matching TRBD1 (6 bases). The CDR3 has 14 residues. V was clipped by 6 bases and J by 3 bases, with 12 bases between them. CDR1 is MDHEN, CDR2 SYDVKM, per germline. CDR3 in DNA: TGTGCCAGCAGGCTGACAGGCTACAATCAGCCCCAGCATTTT. Its protein product is CASRLTGYNQPQHF.

The chain combines TRBV4-2 with TRBJ1-2; 9 nucleotides line up with TRBD1. Trimming cost V 4 bases and J 6 bases; bases outside gene matches: 12. The CDR3 contains 16 residues. Per germline, CDR1 LGHNA and CDR2 YNFKEQ. The CDR3 is CASSPEEETGGHGYTF. CDR3 bases: TGTGCCAGCAGCCCTGAGGAGGAGACAGGGGGTCATGGCTACACCTTC.

This clonotype was counted ten times or more. This chain links TRBV10-3 with TRBJ2-1; 12 nucleotides line up with TRBD2. V was pared by 6 bases and J by 6 bases, with 6 bases of the junction left unmatched. Germline CDR1 reads ENHRY; CDR2 reads SYGVKD. This CDR3 has 15 amino acids. The CDR3 region is CAISHELAGGNEQFF. CDR3 bases: TGTGCCATCAGCCATGAACTAGCGGGAGGCAATGAGCAGTTCTTC.

This clonotype was seen a few times. The chain recombines TRBV4-1 with TRBJ2-7, with 7 bases that match TRBD2. Germline trimming cut 1 base from V and 3 bases from J; bases unmatched to any gene: 9. CDR3 length: 16 amino acids. Germline V lookup: CDR1 MGHRA, CDR2 YSYEKL. Here the CDR3 DNA reads TGCGCCAGCAGCCAAGGAATAGGAGGGAGGGTCTACGAGCAGTACTTC. Its translation: CASSQGIGGRVYEQYF.

This sequence joins TRBV4-1 and TRBJ2-7, with 8 bases that match TRBD2. The V gene end was trimmed by 2 bases and the J gene end by 5 bases; junction bases not matched to a gene: 5. Germline V CDR1 and CDR2: MGHRA, YSYEKL. The CDR3 contains 14 residues. Here the CDR3 DNA reads TGCGCCAGCAGCCAACCTGGACTAGCCCACGAGCAGTACTTC. It encodes CASSQPGLAHEQYF.

This clonotype was seen at least ten times. The chain carries TRBV25-1 and TRBJ2-2; D is ambiguous. The CDR3 is made up of 12 amino acids. Trimming cost V 5 bases and J 5 bases, with 6 bases left between them. The germline gives CDR1 MGHDK, CDR2 SYGVNS. CDR3 protein: CASSMATGELFF. CDR3 nucleotides: TGTGCCAGCAGTATGGCTACCGGGGAGCTGTTTTTT.

V is TRBV29-1 and J is TRBJ2-1, with D perhaps matching TRBD2 (6 bases). This CDR3 has 13 residues. CDR1 and CDR2 (germline): SQVTM, ANQGSEA. Trimming pared 1 base from V and 13 bases from J, leaving 17 bases between. CDR3 sequence: CSVEGDGPSEQFF. CDR3 DNA: TGCAGCGTTGAAGGGGATGGGCCTAGCGAACAGTTCTTC.

This clonotype was seen a handful of times. The genes are TRBV7-2 and TRBJ1-2; D remains ambiguous. Looked up from germline, CDR1 is SGHTA and CDR2 is FQGNSA. This CDR3 region has 12 residues. The ends were cut back, 10 bases at V and 2 bases at J, with 11 bases in the middle. CDR3 region: CAKDGRNYGYTF. Written as DNA, the CDR3 is TGTGCCAAGGACGGCCGCAACTATGGCTACACCTTC.

This clonotype was detected only a few times. The chain couples TRBV20-1 to TRBJ1-2; D is perhaps TRBD1 (6 bases). The CDR3 is 14 residues long. Germline assignment: CDR1 DFQATT and CDR2 SNEGSKA (reference sequence). V dropped 3 bases and J dropped 0 bases, with 11 bases sitting between them. This CDR3 reads CSARGQVTNYGYTF. The DNA for the CDR3 is TGCAGTGCTAGGGGACAAGTCACTAACTATGGCTACACCTTC.

This clonotype was seen more than once but under ten times. This rearrangement joins TRBV7-9 to TRBJ2-5, with D possibly matching TRBD2 (6 bases). V was trimmed by 2 bases and J by 5 bases, leaving 12 bases between them. CDR1 is SEHNR, CDR2 FQNEAQ, per germline (reference sequence). The CDR3 consists of 14 residues. The CDR3 region has the DNA TGTGCCAGCAGCTTATTGGCGGGATTGGAGACCCAGTACTTC. This gives the protein CASSLLAGLETQYF.

This clonotype has a count of ten or more. The rearrangement links TRBV4-1 to TRBJ2-7; 10 nucleotides agree with TRBD2. This CDR3 is 15 amino acids long. Germline V gives CDR1 MGHRA, CDR2 YSYEKL. V shed 3 bases, J shed 4 bases, and the junction held 6 bases outside the gene matches. The CDR3 protein is CASSHAGTSDYEQYF. The CDR3 DNA follows: TGCGCCAGCAGCCATGCCGGGACTAGCGATTACGAGCAGTACTTC.

This clonotype was recorded many times. This chain links TRBV25-1 with TRBJ1-1, with unresolved D. V was cut by 1 base and J by 4 bases, with 10 bases left in between. Per germline, CDR1 MGHDK and CDR2 SYGVNS. The CDR3 is made up of 14 amino acids. Here the CDR3 DNA reads TGTGCCAGCAGTGAATCCGGGTACCGCACTGAAGCTTTCTTT. This codes for CASSESGYRTEAFF.

This clonotype was seen only a few times. V and J are TRBV20-1 and TRBJ2-7; perhaps TRBD1 as D (5 bases). The V end lost 5 bases, the J end lost 0 bases, and 11 bases lay between the germline ends. Germline V lookup: CDR1 DFQATT, CDR2 SNEGSKA (reference sequence). The CDR3 length is 13 residues. CDR3 sequence: CSAETVNSYEQYF. The CDR3 DNA is TGCAGTGCTGAGACAGTTAACTCCTACGAGCAGTACTTC.

The chain combines TRBV6-1 with TRBJ2-7; D not resolved. The germline CDR1 and CDR2 sequences are MNHNS and SASEGT. Trimming took off 2 bases at V and 2 bases at J, with 13 bases between the two ends. This CDR3 region has 15 residues. CDR3 nucleotides: TGTGCCAGCAGTGAACCGGCTAGAGCTCCCTACGAGCAGTACTTC. Translation: CASSEPARAPYEQYF.

This chain uses TRBV27 with TRBJ2-5; D might be TRBD1 (5 bases). This CDR3 spans 14 amino acids. V gave up 4 bases and J gave up 1 base, with 10 bases separating them. Looked up from germline, CDR1 is MNHEY and CDR2 is SMNVEV (reference sequence). The CDR3 sequence is CASSWGTGQETQYF. The CDR3 DNA is TGTGCCAGCAGTTGGGGTACAGGCCAAGAGACCCAGTACTTC.

This clonotype occurred many times. J is TRBJ2-5 and V is TRBV6-6; D is uncertain. The CDR3 totals 11 residues. Trimming removed 0 bases from V and 5 bases from J, with 1 base in between. Per germline, CDR1 MNHNY and CDR2 SVGAGI (reference sequence). This chain's CDR3 is CASSYSETQYF. CDR3 DNA sequence: TGTGCCAGCAGTTACTCTGAGACCCAGTACTTC.

This clonotype has just a few counts. The gene calls are TRBV7-6 and TRBJ1-1; D unclear. Germline CDR1 and CDR2: SGHVS and FNYEAQ. The CDR3 loop spans 15 amino acids. Trimming took 3 bases from V and 0 from J, leaving 11 bases between them. CDR3 nucleotide sequence: TGTGCCAGCAGCTTGGGCACAACGATGAACACTGAAGCTTTCTTT. It translates to CASSLGTTMNTEAFF. Using reference TRBV7-6 and TRBJ1-1 for the parts outside the CDR3, the full variable domain is GAGVSQSPRYKVTKRGQDVALRCDPISGHVSLYWYRQALGQGPEFLTYFNYEAQQDKSGLPNDRFSAERPEGSISTLTIQRTEQRDSAMYRCASSLGTTMNTEAFFGQGTRLTVV.

V usage is TRBV28 and J usage is TRBJ2-2, with D unclear. The germline V and J ends were trimmed by 9 bases and 5 bases, with 10 bases remaining between them. The CDR3 spans 12 residues. Germline V gene sequence: CDR1 MDHEN, CDR2 SYDVKM. Here the CDR3 reads CARSPGTGELFF. The CDR3 DNA follows: TGTGCCAGGAGTCCCGGGACCGGGGAGCTGTTTTTT. The full variable domain, its missing parts supplied by reference TRBV28 and TRBJ2-2, is DVKVTQSSRYLVKRTGEKVFLECVQDMDHENMFWYRQDPGLGLRLIYFSYDVKMKEKGDIPEGYSVSREKKERFSLILESASTNQTSMYLCARSPGTGELFFGEGSRLTVL.

This clonotype was detected many times. The rearrangement uses TRBV20-1 and TRBJ1-1; D gene ambiguous. V gave up 0 bases and J gave up 3 bases, with 8 bases separating them. The V gene's germline CDR1 is DFQATT and CDR2 SNEGSKA (reference sequence). CDR3 size: 13 residues. This chain's CDR3 is CSARDYWDTEAFF. CDR3 nucleotide sequence: TGCAGTGCTAGAGACTACTGGGACACTGAAGCTTTCTTT.

This clonotype was observed a few times. The CDR3: CASSSAAGRAYEQYF. CDR3 bases: TGTGCCAGCAGTTCCGCGGCGGGGCGAGCCTACGAGCAGTACTTC. The chain employs TRBV27 and TRBJ2-7, with TRBD2 as a possible D gene (6 bases). V was cut by 4 bases and J by 2 bases, with 15 bases left in between. The CDR3 has 15 residues. CDR1 and CDR2 from the germline V gene are MNHEY and SMNVEV (reference sequence).

This rearrangement joins TRBV29-1 to TRBJ1-1, with D perhaps matching TRBD1 (6 bases). The germline V gene has CDR1 SQVTM and CDR2 ANQGSEA. Trimming cost V 6 bases and J 0 bases, with 17 bases left between them. The CDR3 length is 15 residues. The CDR3 nucleotides are TGCAGCGTCGAAACCCCGGACAGAATGAACACTGAAGCTTTCTTT. It translates to CSVETPDRMNTEAFF.